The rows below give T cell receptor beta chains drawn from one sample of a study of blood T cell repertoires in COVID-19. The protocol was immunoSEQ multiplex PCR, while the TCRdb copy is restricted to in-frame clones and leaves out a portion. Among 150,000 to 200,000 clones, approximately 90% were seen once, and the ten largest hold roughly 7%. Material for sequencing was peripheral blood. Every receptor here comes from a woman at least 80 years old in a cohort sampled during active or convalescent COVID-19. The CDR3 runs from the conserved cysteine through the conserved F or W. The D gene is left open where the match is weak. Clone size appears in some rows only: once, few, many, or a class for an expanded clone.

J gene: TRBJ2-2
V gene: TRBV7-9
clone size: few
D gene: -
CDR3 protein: CASSLGPLANTAGELFF
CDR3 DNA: TGTGCCAGCAGCTTAGGCCCACTAGCCAATACCGCCGGGGAGCTGTTTTTT

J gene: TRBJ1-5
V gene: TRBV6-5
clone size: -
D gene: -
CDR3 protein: CASSYTRADTNQPQHF
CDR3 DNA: TGTGCCAGCAGTTACACGAGGGCAGATACCAATCAGCCCCAGCATTTT

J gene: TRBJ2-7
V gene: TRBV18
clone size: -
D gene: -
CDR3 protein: CASSPYDRTSYEQYF
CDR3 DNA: TGTGCCAGCTCACCATACGACAGGACTTCCTACGAGCAGTACTTC

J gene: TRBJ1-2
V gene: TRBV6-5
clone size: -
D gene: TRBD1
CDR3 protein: CASSHPDRDYGYTF
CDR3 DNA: TGTGCCAGCAGTCATCCCGACAGGGACTATGGCTACACCTTC

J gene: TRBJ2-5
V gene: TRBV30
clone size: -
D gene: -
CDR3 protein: CAWSIRDWYQETQYF
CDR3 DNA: TGTGCCTGGTCGATTCGGGACTGGTACCAAGAGACCCAGTACTTC

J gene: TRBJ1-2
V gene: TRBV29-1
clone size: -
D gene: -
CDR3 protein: CSVDRGGPTGPLNYGYTF
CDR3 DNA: TGCAGCGTTGATAGGGGGGGGCCCACAGGGCCCTTGAACTATGGCTACACCTTC

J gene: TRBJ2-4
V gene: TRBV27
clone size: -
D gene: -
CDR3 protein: CASSLGRAEAKNIQYF
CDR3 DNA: TGTGCCAGCAGTTTAGGCAGGGCTGAGGCCAAAAACATTCAGTACTTC

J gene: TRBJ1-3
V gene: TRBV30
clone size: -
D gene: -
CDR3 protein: CAWNAGLSGNTIYF
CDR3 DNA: TGTGCCTGGAACGCAGGGCTCTCTGGAAACACCATATATTTT

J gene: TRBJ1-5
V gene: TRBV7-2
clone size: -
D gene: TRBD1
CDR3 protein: CASSLGFEPGGRQPQHF
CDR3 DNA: TGTGCCAGCAGCTTAGGATTCGAGCCAGGGGGCAGGCAGCCCCAGCATTTT

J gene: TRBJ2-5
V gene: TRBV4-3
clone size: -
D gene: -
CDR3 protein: CASSQESGQETQYF
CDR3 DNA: TGCGCCAGCAGCCAAGAATCCGGGCAAGAGACCCAGTACTTC

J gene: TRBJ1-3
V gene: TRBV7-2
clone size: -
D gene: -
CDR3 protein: CASSPHRDGNTIYF
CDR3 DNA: TGTGCCAGCAGCCCCCACAGGGACGGAAACACCATATATTTT

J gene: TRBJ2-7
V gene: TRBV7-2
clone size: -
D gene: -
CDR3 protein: CASQGGGTYEQYF
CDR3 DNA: TGTGCCAGCCAAGGGGGGGGGACCTACGAGCAGTACTTC

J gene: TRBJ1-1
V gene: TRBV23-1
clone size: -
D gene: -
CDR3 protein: CASSQSPLRGFGTEAFF
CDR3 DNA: TGCGCCAGCAGTCAATCCCCCCTGCGGGGTTTCGGCACTGAAGCTTTCTTT

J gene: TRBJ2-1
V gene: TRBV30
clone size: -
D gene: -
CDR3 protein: CAWVISSSYNEQFF
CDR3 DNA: TGTGCCTGGGTTATATCGAGCTCCTACAATGAGCAGTTCTTC

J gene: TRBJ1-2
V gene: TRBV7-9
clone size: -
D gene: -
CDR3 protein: CASSSGIFYGYTF
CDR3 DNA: TGTGCCAGCAGCTCCGGGATATTCTATGGCTACACCTTC

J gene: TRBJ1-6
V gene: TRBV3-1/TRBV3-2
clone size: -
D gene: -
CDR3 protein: CASSPGTLNSPLHF
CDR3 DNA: TGTGCCAGCAGCCCGGGGACTCTTAATTCACCCCTCCACTTT

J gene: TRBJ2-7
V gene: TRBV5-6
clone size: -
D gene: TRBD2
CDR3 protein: CASSLFRGGYEQYF
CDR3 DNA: TGTGCCAGCAGCTTGTTTCGGGGGGGCTACGAGCAGTACTTC

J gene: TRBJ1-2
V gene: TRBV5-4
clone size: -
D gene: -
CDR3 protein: CASSPGTDYSYGYTF
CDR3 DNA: TGTGCCAGCAGCCCAGGGACGGACTATTCCTATGGCTACACCTTC

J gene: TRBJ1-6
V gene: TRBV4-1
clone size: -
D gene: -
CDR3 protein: CASSQGSEYPYNSPLHF
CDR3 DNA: TGCGCCAGCAGCCAAGGGTCTGAGTACCCATATAATTCACCCCTCCACTTT

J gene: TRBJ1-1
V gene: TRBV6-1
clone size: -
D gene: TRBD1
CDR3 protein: CASSEGQRNTEAFF
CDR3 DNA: TGTGCCAGCAGTGAGGGACAGCGGAACACTGAAGCTTTCTTT

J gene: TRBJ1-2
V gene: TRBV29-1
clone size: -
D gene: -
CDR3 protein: CSVEVGRGGLERYGYTF
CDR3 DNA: TGCAGCGTTGAAGTCGGTAGGGGGGGGCTCGAACGGTATGGCTACACCTTC

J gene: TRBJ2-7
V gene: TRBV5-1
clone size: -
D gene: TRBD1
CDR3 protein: CASRTGTVTNYEQYF
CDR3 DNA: TGCGCCAGCAGGACCGGGACAGTCACCAACTACGAGCAGTACTTC

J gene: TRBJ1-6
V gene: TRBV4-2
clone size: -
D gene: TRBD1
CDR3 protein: CASSQGRTGDNSPLHF
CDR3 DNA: TGTGCCAGCAGCCAAGGAAGGACAGGGGATAATTCACCCCTCCACTTT

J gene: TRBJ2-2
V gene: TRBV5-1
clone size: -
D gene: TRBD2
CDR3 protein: CASSTLAVANTGELFF
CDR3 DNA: TGCGCCAGCAGCACCCTAGCGGTAGCGAACACCGGGGAGCTGTTTTTT

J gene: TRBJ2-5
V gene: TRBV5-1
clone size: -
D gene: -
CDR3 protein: CASNWGGNQETQYF
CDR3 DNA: TGCGCCAGCAACTGGGGCGGGAACCAAGAGACCCAGTACTTC

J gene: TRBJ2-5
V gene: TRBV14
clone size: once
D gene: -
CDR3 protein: CASSQWPGAQETQYF
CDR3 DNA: TGTGCCAGCAGCCAATGGCCAGGGGCCCAAGAGACCCAGTACTTC